This T cell receptor beta chain originates from a study of blood T cells in healthy people across ages. Study details: Per two T cells, template switching captured roughly one barcoded beta molecule.

Germline CDR1 is MNHNY and CDR2 is SVGAGI (reference sequence). The V and J ends lost 9 bases and 2 bases respectively, with 12 bases between them. This CDR3 spans 13 amino acids. Together with a sample-barcoded 5' primer, a J-beta primer mix was included in a second PCR lasting about 6 to 11 cycles. One entry per CDR3 protein results from TCRdb running MiXCR on the 5' RACE reads. This table holds about 1.8 million distinct CDR3 sequences, around 48% found once. The sequence was collected from a woman aged 35 to 49 in good health. The sequencing input was blood. The rearrangement joins TRBV6-6 to TRBJ2-3; D is uncertain. CDR3: CASRNIATDTQYF. The CDR3 DNA reads as TGTGCCAGTCGGAATATCGCCACAGATACGCAGTATTTT.